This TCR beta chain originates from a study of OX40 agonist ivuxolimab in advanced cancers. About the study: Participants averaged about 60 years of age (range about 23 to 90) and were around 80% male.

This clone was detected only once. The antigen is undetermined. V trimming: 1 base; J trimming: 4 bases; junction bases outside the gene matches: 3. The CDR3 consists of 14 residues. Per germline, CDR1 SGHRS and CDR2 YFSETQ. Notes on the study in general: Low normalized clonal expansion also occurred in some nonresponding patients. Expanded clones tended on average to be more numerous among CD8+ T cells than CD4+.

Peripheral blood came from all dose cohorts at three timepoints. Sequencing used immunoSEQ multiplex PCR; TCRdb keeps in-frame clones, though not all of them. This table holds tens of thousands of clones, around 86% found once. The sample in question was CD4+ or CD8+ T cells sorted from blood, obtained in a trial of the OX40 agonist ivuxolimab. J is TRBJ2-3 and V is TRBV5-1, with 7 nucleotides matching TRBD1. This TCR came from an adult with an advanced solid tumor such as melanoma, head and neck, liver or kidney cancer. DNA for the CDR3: TGCGCCAGCAGCTTGAGACAGGGTGCAGATACGCAGTATTTT. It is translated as CASSLRQGADTQYF.